Following are 6 T cell receptor beta chains from one sample sequenced in a study of shared clonotypes between healthy human individuals. Only in-frame clones appear in the TCRdb table, and some are missing; sequencing was by immunoSEQ multiplex PCR. The sample includes about 480,000 clones, about four fifths of them seen just once. Sequenced: PBMCs. Every receptor here comes from a woman between 35 and 50 years old in good health. Some clones in this sample may be carry-over from other donors' samples.

The V and J genes are TRBV9 and TRBJ2-7; 7 bases are shared with TRBD1. Trimming cost V 1 base and J 5 bases; bases outside gene matches: 12. CDR3 size: 16 residues. Germline V gene data show CDR1 as SGDLS and CDR2 as YYNGEE. The CDR3 nucleotides read TGTGCCAGCAGCGTAAGTTCCAGGGGGAGTATCAACGAGCAGTACTTC. Translating it yields CASSVSSRGSINEQYF.

The chain recombines TRBV6-6 with TRBJ2-7, with 7 bases fitting TRBD2. CDR1 is MNHNY, CDR2 SVGAGI, per germline (reference sequence). V dropped 6 bases and J dropped 0; count of bases not matched to a gene: 5. CDR3 length equals 14 residues. In nucleotides, the CDR3 is TGTGCCAGCAGCGCCGGGGGGAGCTCCTACGAGCAGTACTTC. Translation gives CASSAGGSSYEQYF.

The chain links TRBV20-1 to TRBJ1-1; D not certain. The CDR3 has 11 residues. V shed 5 bases and J shed 9 bases, with 13 bases lying between them. The germline CDR1 and CDR2 sequences are DFQATT and SNEGSKA (reference sequence). The CDR3 region is CSAPGPGKAFF. CDR3 bases: TGCAGTGCTCCCGGACCGGGGAAAGCTTTCTTT.

Regarding this clone: This CDR3 is also generated by other DNA sequences in the sample. The rearrangement uses TRBV14 and TRBJ2-5; D may be TRBD1 or TRBD2 (5 bases each). Trimming cost V 0 bases and J 2 bases, with 10 bases left between them. CDR3 length equals 15 residues. Per germline, CDR1 SGHDN and CDR2 FVKESK. For the CDR3, the DNA is TGTGCCAGCAGCCAAGATTGGGGGAGTCAAGAGACCCAGTACTTC. It is translated as CASSQDWGSQETQYF.

In its sample, this clone was seen once. The gene calls are TRBV2 and TRBJ1-2; maybe TRBD1 (5 bases). Between the trimmed V and J ends, which lost 6 bases and 7 bases, there was a span of 9 bases. CDR3 length: 11 amino acids. The germline gives CDR1 SNHLY, CDR2 FYNNEI. This chain's CDR3 is CASRAGLGYTF. The CDR3 bases are TGTGCCAGCAGGGCGGGGCTTGGCTACACCTTC.

The rearrangement links TRBV28 to TRBJ1-2; D may be TRBD1 (5 bases). V shed 6 bases and J shed 3 bases, with 17 bases lying between them. The germline V gene has CDR1 MDHEN and CDR2 SYDVKM. This CDR3 is built from 15 residues. CDR3 DNA sequence: TGTGCCAGCAGCCCTGGGGACTCCCGGGACTATGGCTACACCTTC. Protein sequence: CASSPGDSRDYGYTF.